The rows below give T cell receptor beta chains drawn from one sample of a study of response to subunit inactivated influenza vaccine. One entry per CDR3 protein, called by TCRdb with MiXCR from the RT-PCR reads. The sample consists of approximately 700,000 distinct CDR3 sequences, over 11% of them appearing once. The sequencing here drew on PBMCs from blood, taken around two weeks before vaccination. These receptors came from a man aged 50 to 59 who received an inactivated influenza vaccine. Each CDR3 is given with its conserved first and last residue. Each record gives: D gene, J gene, clone size, V gene, CDR3 protein, CDR3 DNA. D genes are given only for firm matches. For some rows the clone size is stated as once, few or many, or as a class when expanded; others skip it.

D: NA; J: TRBJ2-7; size: NA; V: TRBV20-1; CDR3: CSAQSTGYEQYF; DNA: TGCAGTGCCCAGTCGACTGGCTACGAGCAGTACTTC
D: TRBD1; J: TRBJ1-1; size: few; V: TRBV4-2; CDR3: CASSPVTGGNTEAFF; DNA: TGTGCCAGCAGCCCGGTGACAGGGGGGAACACTGAAGCTTTCTTT
D: TRBD1; J: TRBJ2-2; size: NA; V: TRBV20-1; CDR3: CSARKGQANTGELFF; DNA: TGCAGTGCTAGGAAAGGACAGGCGAACACCGGGGAGCTGTTTTTT
D: NA; J: TRBJ2-1; size: many; V: TRBV6-2/TRBV6-3; CDR3: CASSGRDNEQFF; DNA: TGTGCCAGCAGTGGCAGGGACAATGAGCAGTTCTTC
D: TRBD1; J: TRBJ2-2; size: NA; V: TRBV5-6; CDR3: CASSHVTGGVSGELFF; DNA: TGTGCCAGCAGCCATGTGACAGGGGGAGTGAGCGGGGAGCTGTTTTTT
D: NA; J: TRBJ2-7; size: NA; V: TRBV3-1; CDR3: CASSHETGFGEQYF; DNA: TGTGCCAGCAGCCATGAAACAGGGTTCGGGGAGCAGTACTTC
D: NA; J: TRBJ2-7; size: many; V: TRBV28; CDR3: CASSLVPRSYEQYF; DNA: TGTGCCAGCAGTTTAGTTCCAAGGTCCTACGAGCAGTACTTC
D: TRBD1; J: TRBJ2-1; size: many; V: TRBV20-1; CDR3: CSARGGNRGAYNEQFF; DNA: TGCAGTGCTAGAGGGGGGAACAGGGGCGCCTACAATGAGCAGTTCTTC
D: NA; J: TRBJ2-3; size: NA; V: TRBV18; CDR3: CASSRTTADTQYF; DNA: TGTGCCAGCTCACGGACGACGGCAGATACGCAGTATTTT
D: TRBD1; J: TRBJ1-2; size: NA; V: TRBV14; CDR3: CASSPRDSAYGYTF; DNA: TGTGCCAGCAGCCCCCGGGACAGCGCATATGGCTACACCTTC
D: TRBD1; J: TRBJ1-6; size: many; V: TRBV11-2; CDR3: CASSQYNRGQDYNSPLHF; DNA: TGTGCCAGCAGCCAATATAATCGCGGACAGGACTATAATTCACCCCTCCACTTT
D: NA; J: TRBJ1-5; size: few; V: TRBV12-3/TRBV12-4; CDR3: CASSLGPHQPQHF; DNA: TGTGCCAGCAGTTTAGGGCCACATCAGCCCCAGCATTTT
D: TRBD1; J: TRBJ2-3; size: many; V: TRBV7-2; CDR3: CASSVQGARTDTQYF; DNA: TGTGCCAGCAGCGTACAGGGGGCTAGAACAGATACGCAGTATTTT
D: NA; J: TRBJ1-2; size: NA; V: TRBV7-9; CDR3: CASSLGSDSYGYTF; DNA: TGTGCCAGCAGCTTAGGCTCGGACAGCTATGGCTACACCTTC
D: TRBD1; J: TRBJ2-5; size: few; V: TRBV11-2; CDR3: CASSLDRGQGAF; DNA: TGTGCCAGCAGCTTAGATCGGGGACAGGGCGCATTC
D: TRBD1; J: TRBJ1-5; size: many; V: TRBV12-3/TRBV12-4; CDR3: CASSLTGGWQPQHF; DNA: TGTGCCAGCAGCCTTACAGGGGGCTGGCAGCCCCAGCATTTT
D: NA; J: TRBJ2-1; size: many; V: TRBV21-1; CDR3: CASGLPRGHNEQFF; DNA: TGTGCCAGCGGTCTTCCCAGGGGCCACAATGAGCAGTTCTTC
D: NA; J: TRBJ2-1; size: few; V: TRBV28; CDR3: CASKALSLYNEQFF; DNA: TGTGCCAGCAAGGCACTCTCCTTATACAATGAGCAGTTCTTC
D: NA; J: TRBJ2-7; size: NA; V: TRBV28; CDR3: CASSHMWMSRYEQYF; DNA: TGTGCCAGCAGCCATATGTGGATGAGCCGCTACGAGCAGTACTTC
D: NA; J: TRBJ2-3; size: NA; V: TRBV3-1; CDR3: CASSQDDYYSSTDTQYF; DNA: TGTGCCAGCAGCCAAGATGACTACTACTCTAGCACAGATACGCAGTATTTT
D: NA; J: TRBJ2-7; size: NA; V: TRBV7-2; CDR3: CASSGGLGTESSYEQYF; DNA: TGTGCCAGCAGCGGGGGGCTAGGGACCGAGAGCTCCTACGAGCAGTACTTC
D: NA; J: TRBJ2-5; size: many; V: TRBV29-1; CDR3: CSVEQGRETQYF; DNA: TGCAGCGTTGAGCAGGGGAGAGAGACCCAGTACTTC
D: TRBD1; J: TRBJ1-6; size: NA; V: TRBV5-5; CDR3: CASSLYLGTGREPLHF; DNA: TGTGCCAGCAGCTTGTATCTTGGGACAGGGAGAGAACCCCTCCACTTT
D: NA; J: TRBJ2-7; size: NA; V: TRBV25-1; CDR3: CASSVRFEQYF; DNA: TGTGCCAGCAGTGTCCGTTTCGAGCAGTACTTC
D: TRBD2; J: TRBJ2-3; size: NA; V: TRBV29-1; CDR3: CSVESGGEADTQYF; DNA: TGCAGCGTTGAGAGCGGGGGTGAGGCAGATACGCAGTATTTT
D: TRBD2; J: TRBJ2-3; size: NA; V: TRBV5-1; CDR3: CASGRLAGGQEDTQYF; DNA: TGCGCCAGCGGGCGACTAGCGGGGGGGCAAGAAGATACGCAGTATTTT
D: NA; J: TRBJ1-2; size: NA; V: TRBV4-1; CDR3: CASSPVIVGGPYGYTF; DNA: TGCGCCAGCAGCCCAGTGATTGTCGGGGGCCCCTATGGCTACACCTTC
D: NA; J: TRBJ2-3; size: few; V: TRBV5-5; CDR3: CASSRDPSTDTQYF; DNA: TGTGCCAGCAGCCGGGACCCTAGCACAGATACGCAGTATTTT
D: NA; J: TRBJ2-3; size: few; V: TRBV20-1; CDR3: CSARRSGPDTQYF; DNA: TGCAGTGCTAGAAGGTCCGGCCCGGATACGCAGTATTTT
D: NA; J: TRBJ1-2; size: few; V: TRBV10-3; CDR3: CAISDRENYGYTF; DNA: TGTGCCATCAGTGACAGGGAGAACTATGGCTACACCTTC
D: NA; J: TRBJ1-1; size: few; V: TRBV6-5; CDR3: CASSFGGHANTEAFF; DNA: TGTGCCAGCAGTTTCGGGGGGCACGCGAACACTGAAGCTTTCTTT
D: NA; J: TRBJ1-1; size: NA; V: TRBV6-5; CDR3: CASTSPSGGPTEAFF; DNA: TGTGCCAGCACTTCTCCTTCTGGGGGGCCCACTGAAGCTTTCTTT
D: NA; J: TRBJ2-5; size: NA; V: TRBV21-1; CDR3: CASSKDGSGETQYF; DNA: TGTGCCAGCAGCAAAGATGGGAGCGGAGAGACCCAGTACTTC
D: NA; J: TRBJ1-5; size: NA; V: TRBV20-1; CDR3: CSASSEPDQPQHF; DNA: TGCAGTGCTAGTTCGGAGCCAGATCAGCCCCAGCATTTT
D: NA; J: TRBJ1-1; size: few; V: TRBV6-6; CDR3: CASSYEQHTEAFF; DNA: TGTGCCAGCAGTTACGAGCAGCACACTGAAGCTTTCTTT
D: NA; J: TRBJ2-5; size: few; V: TRBV15; CDR3: CATSRDNEETQYF; DNA: TGTGCCACCAGCCGGGACAACGAAGAGACCCAGTACTTC
D: NA; J: TRBJ2-3; size: many; V: TRBV11-1; CDR3: CASSFGGVTDTQYF; DNA: TGTGCCAGCAGCTTTGGGGGAGTCACAGATACGCAGTATTTT
D: NA; J: TRBJ1-1; size: many; V: TRBV7-9; CDR3: CASSLDPGLRTEAFF; DNA: TGTGCCAGCAGCTTAGACCCGGGCTTGCGTACTGAAGCTTTCTTT
D: NA; J: TRBJ2-1; size: NA; V: TRBV5-5; CDR3: CASSLFETGYNEQFF; DNA: TGTGCCAGCAGCTTGTTTGAGACAGGTTACAATGAGCAGTTCTTC
D: TRBD2; J: TRBJ2-3; size: NA; V: TRBV5-4; CDR3: CASSSAGGSTDTQYF; DNA: TGTGCCAGCAGCTCAGCGGGGGGTAGCACAGATACGCAGTATTTT
D: NA; J: TRBJ1-1; size: few; V: TRBV5-1; CDR3: CASSFQGHTEAFF; DNA: TGCGCCAGCAGCTTTCAGGGTCACACTGAAGCTTTCTTT
D: TRBD1; J: TRBJ1-2; size: NA; V: TRBV25-1; CDR3: CASSEPDRGRGYTF; DNA: TGTGCCAGCAGTGAACCGGACAGGGGTAGGGGCTACACCTTC
D: TRBD2; J: TRBJ2-3; size: NA; V: TRBV20-1; CDR3: CSARDASGSTDTQYF; DNA: TGCAGTGCTAGAGATGCTAGCGGTAGCACAGATACGCAGTATTTT
D: NA; J: TRBJ2-2; size: few; V: TRBV7-9; CDR3: CASSFSGTYNTGELFF; DNA: TGTGCCAGCAGCTTTTCCGGGACTTATAACACCGGGGAGCTGTTTTTT
D: NA; J: TRBJ2-1; size: NA; V: TRBV6-2/TRBV6-3; CDR3: CASSRVRDEQFF; DNA: TGTGCCAGCAGTCGGGTCAGGGATGAGCAGTTCTTC
D: TRBD2; J: TRBJ2-1; size: NA; V: TRBV5-4; CDR3: CASSAGTKAGDWNEQFF; DNA: TGTGCCAGCAGCGCGGGGACTAAAGCGGGAGATTGGAATGAGCAGTTCTTC
D: NA; J: TRBJ2-7; size: many; V: TRBV10-3; CDR3: CAISEKGYEQYF; DNA: TGTGCCATCAGTGAGAAAGGGTACGAGCAGTACTTC
D: TRBD2; J: TRBJ2-3; size: NA; V: TRBV27; CDR3: CASGRPGLGTDTQYF; DNA: TGTGCCAGCGGTCGACCGGGACTAGGAACAGATACGCAGTATTTT
D: TRBD2; J: TRBJ2-5; size: few; V: TRBV7-8; CDR3: CASSQTSGGMETQYF; DNA: TGTGCCAGCAGCCAGACTAGCGGGGGGATGGAGACCCAGTACTTC
D: NA; J: TRBJ2-3; size: few; V: TRBV20-1; CDR3: CSARDQRQRTDTQYF; DNA: TGCAGTGCTAGAGATCAAAGGCAGCGCACAGATACGCAGTATTTT
D: NA; J: TRBJ1-2; size: few; V: TRBV6-5; CDR3: CASSYDRFFYGYTF; DNA: TGTGCCAGCAGTTACGACAGGTTTTTCTATGGCTACACCTTC
D: TRBD1; J: TRBJ1-1; size: many; V: TRBV7-8; CDR3: CASSTDRGNTEAFF; DNA: TGTGCCAGCAGCACCGACAGGGGGAACACTGAAGCTTTCTTT
D: NA; J: TRBJ2-7; size: NA; V: TRBV30; CDR3: CAWRKTYEQYF; DNA: TGTGCCTGGCGAAAAACCTACGAGCAGTACTTC
D: NA; J: TRBJ2-1; size: NA; V: TRBV5-1; CDR3: CASSLSPGTLYNEQFF; DNA: TGCGCCAGCAGCTTGTCCCCGGGGACTCTCTACAATGAGCAGTTCTTC
D: NA; J: TRBJ2-5; size: NA; V: TRBV5-4; CDR3: CASSSRDAGRETQYF; DNA: TGTGCCAGCAGCTCCAGGGACGCTGGGAGGGAGACCCAGTACTTC
D: NA; J: TRBJ2-7; size: NA; V: TRBV12-3/TRBV12-4; CDR3: CASSLYLGGDEQYF; DNA: TGTGCCAGCAGTCTTTATTTAGGGGGGGACGAGCAGTACTTC
D: NA; J: TRBJ2-5; size: few; V: TRBV20-1; CDR3: CSARRPTQETQYF; DNA: TGCAGTGCTAGGAGGCCTACCCAAGAGACCCAGTACTTC
D: NA; J: TRBJ2-3; size: NA; V: TRBV5-1; CDR3: CASSSRGRSDTQYF; DNA: TGCGCCAGCAGCAGTCGGGGGAGGTCAGATACGCAGTATTTT
D: TRBD1; J: TRBJ1-5; size: NA; V: TRBV12-3/TRBV12-4; CDR3: CASSPRQGGGNQPQHF; DNA: TGTGCCAGCAGTCCCCGACAGGGGGGGGGCAATCAGCCCCAGCATTTT